This T cell receptor (beta chain) was documented in a study of blood T cell repertoires in COVID-19. Study background: T cells, B-cell-depleted T cells, or PBMCs supplied cDNA or gDNA.

The V and J ends lost 4 bases and 7 bases, in that order; junction bases with no gene match: 17. The CDR3 is made up of 18 amino acids. The V gene's germline CDR1 is SGHRS and CDR2 YFSETQ. Some clones are missing from TCRdb's copy, which holds only in-frame ones; the method was immunoSEQ multiplex PCR. The sample shows more than 100,000 clones, roughly 80% of them seen only once. Material for sequencing was peripheral blood. The clonotype originates from a man between 60 and 70 years old with acute or convalescent COVID-19. The genes are TRBV5-1 and TRBJ2-2, with 9 bases that match TRBD2. This chain's CDR3 is CASSKTGTRGGAVGELFF. For the CDR3, the DNA is TGCGCCAGCAGCAAAACCGGGACTCGCGGGGGGGCCGTCGGGGAGCTGTTTTTT.